Presented here are 3 T cell receptor beta chains from one specimen sequenced in a study of T cells in Graves' hyperthyroidism and ophthalmopathy. Template material for amplifying TCR beta CDR3 regions consisted of RNA transcripts. A set of HTBI primers served as the primers for a first-round RT-PCR of the TCR CDR3. TCRdb redid the calling of the multiplex PCR reads with MiXCR, one entry per CDR3 protein. This table holds some 600,000 distinct CDR3 sequences, approximately 15% found once. Sequences were obtained from blood. These receptors came from a woman in her twenties or thirties with Graves' hyperthyroidism that later progressed to Graves' ophthalmopathy.

CDR3 residues: CATSGGTSGLYHEQFF. CDR3 nucleotides: TGTGCCACCAGTGGCGGGACTAGCGGCCTCTATCATGAGCAGTTCTTC. The chain employs TRBV24-1 and TRBJ2-1; TRBD2 matches 11 bases. This CDR3 contains 16 residues. Trimming cost V 5 bases and J 8 bases; bases outside gene matches: 10. Per germline, CDR1 KGHDR and CDR2 SFDVKD.

CDR3 loop: CASSFGDLILKETQYF. CDR3 coding DNA: TGCGCCAGCAGCTTTGGAGACCTAATCTTAAAAGAGACCCAGTACTTC. The chain carries TRBV5-1 and TRBJ2-5, with D hard to call. There are 16 residues in the CDR3. Trimming pared 2 bases from V and 3 bases from J, leaving 17 bases between. Germline V gene lookup returns CDR1 SGHRS and CDR2 YFSETQ. The full variable domain, completed using reference TRBV5-1 and TRBJ2-5, is KAGVTQTPRYLIKTRGQQVTLSCSPISGHRSVSWYQQTPGQGLQFLFEYFSETQRNKGNFPGRFSGRQFSNSRSEMNVSTLELGDSALYLCASSFGDLILKETQYFGPGTRLLVL.

This clonotype was recorded many times. This CDR3 is CASSVSNRGVYEQYF. Written as DNA, the CDR3 is TGTGCCAGCAGCGTCTCCAATAGAGGGGTCTACGAGCAGTACTTC. J is TRBJ2-7 and V is TRBV9; D may correspond to TRBD1 or TRBD2 (5 bases each). The germline V gene encodes CDR1 SGDLS and CDR2 YYNGEE. V lost 2 bases and J 3 bases, leaving 15 bases between the germline ends. CDR3 length equals 15 residues. The full variable domain, in which reference TRBV9 and TRBJ2-7 provide the parts outside the CDR3, is DSGVTQTPKHLITATGQRVTLRCSPRSGDLSVYWYQQSLDQGLQFLIQYYNGEERAKGNILERFSAQQFPDLHSELNLSSLELGDSALYFCASSVSNRGVYEQYFGPGTRLTVT.